These 5 T cell receptor beta chains were sequenced from one sample in a study of blood T cell repertoires in COVID-19. Generated by immunoSEQ multiplex PCR, the TCRdb table keeps only in-frame clones and is missing some. The sample includes roughly 100,000 clones, 75% to 90% of them seen just once. Specimen: peripheral blood. The source is a woman aged 45-59 years with COVID-19, enrolled during active disease.

This sequence joins TRBV28 and TRBJ1-3; D is unclear. Germline V gene lookup returns CDR1 MDHEN and CDR2 SYDVKM. V dropped 4 bases and J dropped 4 bases, with 14 bases sitting between them. The CDR3 totals 15 residues. DNA for the CDR3: TGTGCCAGCAGTTCCGGGAACCTTTGGGGAAACACCATATATTTT. Amino acid sequence: CASSSGNLWGNTIYF.

The chain is built from TRBV14 and TRBJ2-5, with 12 bases matching TRBD2. Trimming took 4 bases from V and 5 from J; bases not matched to a gene: 2. This CDR3 has 14 amino acids. CDR1 is SGHDN and CDR2 is FVKESK in the germline V gene. As DNA, the CDR3 is TGTGCCAGCAGCCGGACTAGCGGGGACGAGACCCAGTACTTC. This gives the protein CASSRTSGDETQYF.

The gene calls are TRBV6-1 and TRBJ2-2; 7 nucleotides line up with TRBD1. There are 15 residues in the CDR3. V trimming: 1 base; J trimming: 7 bases; junction bases outside the gene matches: 6. Looked up from germline, CDR1 is MNHNS and CDR2 is SASEGT. The CDR3 spells CASSEVETGNGELFF. CDR3 sequence (DNA): TGTGCCAGCAGTGAAGTCGAGACAGGGAACGGGGAGCTGTTTTTT.

This chain uses TRBV2 with TRBJ1-1, with D possibly matching TRBD1 (5 bases). The CDR3 is 13 residues long. With 7 bases removed from V and 1 base from J, the gap between germline ends came to 10 bases. Germline V gives CDR1 SNHLY, CDR2 FYNNEI. CDR3 loop: CASTRDRNTEAFF. Written as DNA, the CDR3 is TGTGCCAGCACCAGAGACAGGAACACTGAAGCTTTCTTT.

The chain recombines TRBV18 with TRBJ1-1; D uncertain. There are 15 residues in the CDR3. The V end was cut by 3 bases, the J end by 1 base, with 12 bases between. In germline, CDR1 is KGHSH, CDR2 LQKENI. CDR3: CASSPFDKTNTEAFF. In DNA form, the CDR3 reads TGTGCCAGCTCACCGTTTGACAAAACGAACACTGAAGCTTTCTTT.